The next 28 T cell receptor beta chains were all read from a single sample in a study of T-cell memory formation after mild COVID-19. TCRdb reprocessed the 5' RACE reads via MiXCR and lists one record per CDR3 protein. The sample contains a few hundred thousand distinct CDR3 sequences, around 16% of which appear only once. Specimen: PBMCs or a T cell subset sorted from them (not recorded which). Receptor source: a man between 18 and 35 years old who had mild COVID-19 (a few samples of this study predate the infection). Cell type and time point are not known.

The rearrangement joins TRBV13 to TRBJ1-4, with D unresolved. Germline V gene sequence: CDR1 PRHDT, CDR2 FYEKMQ (reference sequence). The CDR3 has 16 amino acids. The V and J ends lost 3 bases and 6 bases respectively, with 17 bases between them. The CDR3 here is CASSLRDIGSHEKLFF. The CDR3 nucleotides read TGTGCCAGCAGCTTGAGAGACATAGGATCCCATGAAAAACTGTTTTTT.

In this sample, this clonotype turned up a few times. The chain has TRBV7-6 and TRBJ2-5, with D unclear. Looked up from germline, CDR1 is SGHVS and CDR2 is FNYEAQ. This CDR3 spans 14 amino acids. V was clipped by 3 bases and J by 2 bases, with 10 bases between them. CDR3 sequence: CASSLGRDQETQYF. The CDR3 DNA reads as TGTGCCAGCAGCTTGGGCAGAGATCAAGAGACCCAGTACTTC.

The V and J genes are TRBV12-5 and TRBJ1-6, with D unclear. Germline V gene lookup returns CDR1 LGHNT and CDR2 FRNRAP. Trimming shortened V by 1 base and J by 7 bases, and 2 bases separated the two germline ends. The CDR3 is 12 residues long. As DNA, the CDR3 is TGTGCTAGTGGTTTGGGGAATTCACCCCTCCACTTT. This encodes CASGLGNSPLHF. The full variable domain, completed using reference TRBV12-5 and TRBJ1-6, is DARVTQTPRHKVTEMGQEVTMRCQPILGHNTVFWYRQTMMQGLELLAYFRNRAPLDDSGMPKDRFSAEMPDATLATLKIQPSEPRDSAVYFCASGLGNSPLHFGNGTRLTVT.

The sample holds many counts of this clonotype. The CDR3 DNA is TGCGCCAGCAGCCACCCCGGGCTTAGGGGGGGGGCGTTCCAAGAGACCCAGTACTTC. Residues: CASSHPGLRGGAFQETQYF. The chain couples TRBV4-1 to TRBJ2-5, with D perhaps TRBD2 (7 bases). This CDR3 has 19 residues. CDR1 MGHRA and CDR2 YSYEKL come from the germline V gene. Trimming pared 3 bases from V and 1 base from J, leaving 24 bases between.

This chain uses TRBV6-2 or TRBV6-3 with TRBJ2-3; 7 positions match TRBD2. CDR1 MNHEY and CDR2 SVGEGT come from the germline V gene. The CDR3 covers 16 residues. The V segment lost 2 bases and the J segment 6 bases; nucleotides outside the gene matches: 11. The CDR3 region is CASSYGSPSGGDTQYF. For the CDR3, the DNA is TGTGCCAGCAGTTACGGATCCCCTAGCGGAGGTGATACGCAGTATTTT.

This clonotype was observed a few times. V usage is TRBV2 and J usage is TRBJ2-6; unclear D gene. V lost 4 bases and J lost 4, with 8 bases in between. This CDR3 contains 14 residues. CDR1 and CDR2 (germline): SNHLY, FYNNEI. CDR3 nucleotides: TGTGCCAGCAGTGTGACACCCGGGGCCAACGTCCTGACTTTC. It encodes CASSVTPGANVLTF.

This clonotype was counted only a few times. The chain links TRBV5-5 to TRBJ1-2; the D gene is possibly TRBD1 (6 bases). The CDR3 has 15 amino acids. V gave up 1 base and J gave up 5 bases, with 15 bases separating them. Germline values: CDR1 SGHKS, CDR2 YYEKEE (reference sequence). The CDR3 is CASSLLQGPGYGYTF. In DNA form, the CDR3 reads TGTGCCAGCAGCTTGCTTCAGGGGCCCGGGTATGGCTACACCTTC.

The J gene is TRBJ2-5, the V gene TRBV11-1, with 9 bases fitting TRBD2. The V gene's germline CDR1 is SGHAT and CDR2 FQDESV (reference sequence). Trimming took 3 bases from V and 0 from J; bases not matched to a gene: 5. The CDR3 runs 16 residues. The CDR3 loop reads CASSLAGGSYQETQYF. The CDR3 nucleotides read TGTGCCAGCAGCTTGGCGGGGGGGTCGTACCAAGAGACCCAGTACTTC.

DNA of the CDR3: TGTGCCAGCAGCTCAACTGGGGACAAGTGGGAGACCCAGTACTTC. Translated: CASSSTGDKWETQYF. The chain has TRBV11-2 and TRBJ2-5, with D perhaps matching TRBD1 (6 bases). Germline assignment: CDR1 SGHAT and CDR2 FQNNGV. The CDR3 contains 15 residues. V dropped 4 bases and J dropped 5 bases, with 17 bases sitting between them.

This clonotype has a handful of counts. The chain combines TRBV5-1 with TRBJ2-1; TRBD2 matches 10 bases. CDR3 length: 15 amino acids. CDR1 is SGHRS and CDR2 is YFSETQ in the germline V gene. The V gene end was trimmed by 6 bases and the J gene end by 4 bases; junction bases not matched to a gene: 7. CDR3 loop: CASTPLSGGYNEQFF. CDR3 DNA sequence: TGCGCCAGCACTCCTCTTAGCGGGGGGTACAATGAGCAGTTCTTC.

This clonotype was picked up a small number of times. The DNA for the CDR3 is TGTGCCAGCAGCCGAGAGAGGAGTAGTGGCTACACCTTC. It is translated as CASSRERSSGYTF. The J gene is TRBJ1-2, the V gene TRBV6-2 or TRBV6-3; D is ambiguous. CDR1 is MNHEY and CDR2 is SVGEGT in the germline V gene. Between the trimmed V and J ends, which lost 6 bases and 7 bases, there was a span of 15 bases. This CDR3 has 13 amino acids.

This clonotype was seen a few times. The V and J genes are TRBV5-1 and TRBJ2-7; a weak D match, TRBD1 (5 bases). Germline V gene lookup returns CDR1 SGHRS and CDR2 YFSETQ. The CDR3 is made up of 13 amino acids. Between the trimmed V and J ends, which lost 3 bases and 5 bases, there was a span of 12 bases. The CDR3 coding sequence is TGCGCCAGCAGCTCAGGGTATGAGGACGAGCAGTACGTC. Amino acid sequence: CASSSGYEDEQYV.

This clonotype has a handful of counts. The chain has TRBV5-1 and TRBJ2-5, with 9 nucleotides matching TRBD1. The CDR3 has 16 amino acids. Trimming at V came to 0 bases and at J to 5 bases, leaving 8 bases not matched to a gene. Looked up from germline, CDR1 is SGHRS and CDR2 is YFSETQ. CDR3 loop: CASSLDAGQGLETQYF. DNA of the CDR3: TGCGCCAGCAGCTTGGATGCCGGACAGGGGCTGGAGACCCAGTACTTC.

The J gene is TRBJ2-3, the V gene TRBV20-1; the D gene is possibly TRBD1 (7 bases). The germline V and J ends were trimmed by 5 bases and 4 bases, with 13 bases remaining between them. The germline V gene encodes CDR1 DFQATT and CDR2 SNEGSKA (reference sequence). The CDR3 totals 13 residues. CDR3 residues: CSAPPRGADTQYF. The CDR3, as DNA: TGCAGTGCTCCCCCCAGGGGGGCAGATACGCAGTATTTT.

This rearrangement joins TRBV9 to TRBJ2-3; the D call may be TRBD1 or TRBD2 (5 bases each). Germline CDR1 and CDR2: SGDLS and YYNGEE. V gave up 0 bases and J gave up 4 bases, with 21 bases separating them. The CDR3 is 18 residues long. Here the CDR3 DNA reads TGTGCCAGCAGCGTAGAGTTCGGTGGCTCCGGGACCTCAGATACGCAGTATTTT. Translation gives CASSVEFGGSGTSDTQYF.

The V call is TRBV25-1, the J call TRBJ2-1; D is unclear. CDR3 length equals 13 residues. Trimming left V 4 bases short and J 4 bases short, with 8 bases between. CDR1 MGHDK and CDR2 SYGVNS come from the germline V gene. The CDR3, as DNA: TGTGCCAGCAGTGGGGAAGTTTACAATGAGCAGTTCTTC. Amino acid sequence: CASSGEVYNEQFF.

The rearrangement uses TRBV2 and TRBJ1-5; D remains unclear. CDR1 is SNHLY and CDR2 is FYNNEI in the germline V gene. This CDR3 has 13 amino acids. V was pared by 8 bases and J by 0 bases, with 8 bases between. The CDR3 protein is CASSNSSNQPQHF. CDR3 sequence (DNA): TGTGCCAGCTCCAACAGTAGCAATCAGCCCCAGCATTTT. Supplemented by reference TRBV2 and TRBJ1-5, the full variable domain reads EPEVTQTPSHQVTQMGQEVILRCVPISNHLYFYWYRQILGQKVEFLVSFYNNEISEKSEIFDDQFSVERPDGSNFTLKIRSTKLEDSAMYFCASSNSSNQPQHFGDGTRLSIL.

The chain combines TRBV6-2 or TRBV6-3 with TRBJ1-5, with 8 nucleotides matching TRBD1. J was trimmed by 7 bases and V by 5 bases; bases with no gene match: 10. Per germline, CDR1 MNHEY and CDR2 SVGEGT. This CDR3 has 15 residues. This CDR3 is CASSVRQGMGQPQHF. The CDR3 DNA sequence: TGTGCCAGCAGTGTCCGACAGGGGATGGGACAGCCCCAGCATTTT.

This chain links TRBV3-1 with TRBJ2-1, with D possibly called TRBD1 or TRBD2 (7 bases each). V was clipped by 6 bases and J by 5 bases, with 17 bases between them. The length of the CDR3 is 15 residues. CDR1 is LGHDT, CDR2 YNNKEL, per germline (reference sequence). The chain's CDR3 is CASRKRDSRNNEQFF. The CDR3 nucleotides are TGTGCCAGCAGAAAGCGGGACAGCAGAAACAATGAGCAGTTCTTC.

The genes are TRBV2 and TRBJ2-3; no reliable D call. The V gene lost 6 bases and the J gene lost 5 bases, with 18 bases spanning the gap. From germline, CDR1 is SNHLY and CDR2 FYNNEI. CDR3 length: 15 residues. In DNA form, the CDR3 reads TGTGCCAGCAGCGCAAACGGAGACGAGAGAGATACGCAGTATTTT. Translated: CASSANGDERDTQYF.

This clonotype has more than one count but fewer than ten. The rearrangement links TRBV12-5 to TRBJ1-2, with a tentative D call TRBD1 (6 bases). Deletions cut 2 bases from V and 3 bases from J, with 13 bases between. Germline V gene sequence: CDR1 LGHNT, CDR2 FRNRAP. CDR3 length equals 15 residues. DNA for the CDR3: TGTGCTAGTGGTTTGACAGGGAGTTTGGACTATGGCTACACCTTC. Protein product: CASGLTGSLDYGYTF.

This clonotype showed up just a few times. The rearrangement links TRBV5-5 to TRBJ2-7; D may be TRBD1 (7 bases). CDR1 SGHKS and CDR2 YYEKEE come from the germline V gene (reference sequence). This CDR3 region has 14 residues. V was pared by 4 bases and J by 2 bases, with 13 bases between. CDR3 region: CASSGGTDPYEQYV. CDR3 nucleotides: TGTGCCAGCAGCGGAGGGACAGACCCCTACGAGCAGTACGTC.

This clonotype was counted between two and nine times. The chain has TRBV6-6 and TRBJ2-3; tentative D call: TRBD2 (5 bases). Trimming removed 2 bases at V and 4 bases at J, with 13 bases between. The CDR3 covers 15 residues. In germline, CDR1 is MNHNY, CDR2 SVGAGI (reference sequence). The CDR3 nucleotides are TGTGCCAGCAGTTACCGGGGTAATAGCGCAGATACGCAGTATTTT. Its translation: CASSYRGNSADTQYF.

This clonotype appeared a few times. The chain links TRBV6-2 or TRBV6-3 to TRBJ2-5; TRBD1 agrees at 10 bases. In germline, CDR1 is MNHEY, CDR2 SVGEGT. This CDR3 has 15 amino acids. With 6 bases clipped from V and 4 bases from J, the junction kept 8 bases outside the gene matches. CDR3 sequence reads: CASRGQGNLRETQYF. CDR3 DNA: TGTGCCAGCAGGGGACAGGGGAACCTCAGAGAGACCCAGTACTTC.

Only a few counts were recorded for this clonotype. The chain carries TRBV7-2 and TRBJ1-5; 7 bases agree with TRBD1. CDR1 SGHTA and CDR2 FQGNSA come from the germline V gene. The CDR3 has 13 residues. Losses at the gene ends were 4 bases for V and 7 bases for J; bases not matched to a gene: 4. The CDR3: CASSWEQGQPQHF. CDR3 in DNA: TGTGCCAGCAGCTGGGAACAGGGGCAGCCCCAGCATTTT.

This chain connects TRBV12-3 or TRBV12-4 to TRBJ2-3; D perhaps matches TRBD1 (6 bases). V was pared by 5 bases and J by 4 bases, with 10 bases between. CDR3 length: 13 residues. The CDR3 region is CASSGTTSDTQYF. CDR3 DNA sequence: TGTGCCAGCAGTGGGACAACCTCAGATACGCAGTATTTT.

The chain uses TRBV7-6 and TRBJ2-3; 10 bases align to TRBD2. The ends lost 3 bases at V and 2 bases at J; junction bases unmatched: 5. The CDR3 is made up of 16 amino acids. Germline lookup yields CDR1 SGHVS and CDR2 FNYEAQ. CDR3 sequence (DNA): TGTGCCAGCAGCTTGGATCTAGCGGGGGACACAGATACGCAGTATTTT. Its translation is CASSLDLAGDTDTQYF.

This chain joins TRBV10-2 and TRBJ2-2; the D gene is possibly TRBD1 (6 bases). The CDR3 has 14 residues. Germline lookup yields CDR1 WSHSY and CDR2 SAAADI. Between the trimmed V and J ends, which lost 6 bases and 1 base, there was a span of 9 bases. The CDR3 loop reads CASRGARNTGELFF. Written as DNA, the CDR3 is TGCGCCAGCAGGGGGGCCCGGAACACCGGGGAGCTGTTTTTT.